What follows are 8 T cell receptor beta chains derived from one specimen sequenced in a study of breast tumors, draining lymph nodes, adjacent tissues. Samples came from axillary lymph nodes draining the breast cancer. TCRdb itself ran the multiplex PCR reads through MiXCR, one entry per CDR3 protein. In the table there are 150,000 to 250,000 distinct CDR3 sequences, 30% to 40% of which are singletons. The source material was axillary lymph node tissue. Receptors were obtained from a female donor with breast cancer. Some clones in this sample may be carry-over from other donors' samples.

CDR3 protein: CASSHKDFSPLHF. The CDR3 nucleotides are TGTGCCAGCAGCCATAAGGATTTCTCACCCCTCCACTTT. The chain uses TRBV14 and TRBJ1-6; no clear D gene. This CDR3 region has 13 residues. Germline assignment: CDR1 SGHDN and CDR2 FVKESK. V was shortened by 3 bases and J by 10 bases, with 10 bases between the two germline ends.

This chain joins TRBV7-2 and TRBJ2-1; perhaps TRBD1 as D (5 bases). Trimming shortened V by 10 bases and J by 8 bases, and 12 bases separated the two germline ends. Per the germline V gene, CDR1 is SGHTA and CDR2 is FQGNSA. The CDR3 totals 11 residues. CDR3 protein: CATQGFDEQFF. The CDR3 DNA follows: TGTGCCACCCAGGGTTTTGATGAGCAGTTCTTC.

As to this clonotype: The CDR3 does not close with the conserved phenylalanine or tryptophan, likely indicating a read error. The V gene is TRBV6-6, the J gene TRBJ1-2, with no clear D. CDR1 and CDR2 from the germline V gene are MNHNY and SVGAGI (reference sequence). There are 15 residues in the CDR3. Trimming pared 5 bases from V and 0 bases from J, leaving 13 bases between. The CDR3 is CASSHIRETNYGYTL. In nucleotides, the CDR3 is TGTGCCAGCAGTCACATACGGGAGACTAACTATGGCTACACCCTC.

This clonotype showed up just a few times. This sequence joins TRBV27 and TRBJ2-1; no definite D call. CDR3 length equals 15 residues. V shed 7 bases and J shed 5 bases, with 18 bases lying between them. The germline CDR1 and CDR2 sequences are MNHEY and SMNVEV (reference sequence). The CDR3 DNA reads TGTGCCAGCACCCCGGCAGCCCGCCCTCACAATGAGCAGTTCTTC. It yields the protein CASTPAARPHNEQFF.

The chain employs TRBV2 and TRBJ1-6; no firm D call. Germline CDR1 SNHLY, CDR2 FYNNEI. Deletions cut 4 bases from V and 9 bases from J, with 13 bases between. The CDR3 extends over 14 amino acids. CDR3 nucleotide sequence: TGTGCCAGCAGTGTGGACCTACCTGGTTCACCCCTCCACTTT. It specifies CASSVDLPGSPLHF.

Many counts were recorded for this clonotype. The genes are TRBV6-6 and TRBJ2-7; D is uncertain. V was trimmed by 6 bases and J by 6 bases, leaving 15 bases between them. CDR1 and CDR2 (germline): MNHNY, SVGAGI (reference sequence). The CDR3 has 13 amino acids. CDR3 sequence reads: CASSPILPSEQYF. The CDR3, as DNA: TGTGCCAGCAGCCCGATACTTCCCTCCGAGCAGTACTTC.

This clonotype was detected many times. The CDR3 DNA is TGTGCCAGCTCTCAGGGACAGTCGAACACCGGGGAGCTGTTTTTT. This sequence encodes CASSQGQSNTGELFF. The V gene is TRBV18, the J gene TRBJ2-2; TRBD1 agrees at 7 bases. J gave up 0 bases and V 6 bases, and 4 bases lay outside the gene matches. Germline CDR1 is KGHSH and CDR2 is LQKENI. The CDR3 runs to 15 residues.

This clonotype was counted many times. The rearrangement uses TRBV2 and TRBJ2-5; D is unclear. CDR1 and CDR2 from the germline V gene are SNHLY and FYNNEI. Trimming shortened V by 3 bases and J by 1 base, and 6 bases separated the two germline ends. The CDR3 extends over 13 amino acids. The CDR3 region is CASSESVQETQYF. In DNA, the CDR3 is TGTGCCAGCAGTGAGTCAGTCCAAGAGACCCAGTACTTC.